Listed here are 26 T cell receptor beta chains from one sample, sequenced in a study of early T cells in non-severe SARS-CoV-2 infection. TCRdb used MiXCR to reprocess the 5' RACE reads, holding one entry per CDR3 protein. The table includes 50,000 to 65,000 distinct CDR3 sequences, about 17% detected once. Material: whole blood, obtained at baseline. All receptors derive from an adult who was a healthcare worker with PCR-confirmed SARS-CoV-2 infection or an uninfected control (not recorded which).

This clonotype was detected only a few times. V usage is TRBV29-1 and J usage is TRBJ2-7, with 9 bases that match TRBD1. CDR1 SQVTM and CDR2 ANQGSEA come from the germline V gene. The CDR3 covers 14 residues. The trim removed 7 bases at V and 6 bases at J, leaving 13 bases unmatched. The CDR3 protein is CSASTGTGYGEQYF. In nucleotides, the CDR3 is TGCAGCGCATCGACCGGGACAGGGTACGGCGAGCAGTACTTC.

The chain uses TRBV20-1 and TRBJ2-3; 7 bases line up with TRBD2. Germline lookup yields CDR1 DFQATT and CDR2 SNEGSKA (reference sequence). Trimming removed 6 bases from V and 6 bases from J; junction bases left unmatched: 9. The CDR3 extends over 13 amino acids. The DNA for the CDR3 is TGCAGTGCCCCTTGGGGGAGGGCGGATACGCAGTATTTT. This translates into CSAPWGRADTQYF.

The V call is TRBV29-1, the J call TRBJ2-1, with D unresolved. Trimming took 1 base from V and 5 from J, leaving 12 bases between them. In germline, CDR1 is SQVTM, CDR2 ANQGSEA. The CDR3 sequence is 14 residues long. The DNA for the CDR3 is TGCAGCGTTGAAGGGCTACAAAACCACAATGAGCAGTTCTTC. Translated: CSVEGLQNHNEQFF.

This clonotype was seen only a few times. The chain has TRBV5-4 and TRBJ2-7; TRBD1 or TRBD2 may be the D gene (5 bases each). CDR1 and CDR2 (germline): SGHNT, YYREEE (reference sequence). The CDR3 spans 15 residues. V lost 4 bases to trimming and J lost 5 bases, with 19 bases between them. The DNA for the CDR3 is TGTGCCAGCAGCCTACCGGGACGTCCTTGGAACGAGCAGTACTTC. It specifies CASSLPGRPWNEQYF.

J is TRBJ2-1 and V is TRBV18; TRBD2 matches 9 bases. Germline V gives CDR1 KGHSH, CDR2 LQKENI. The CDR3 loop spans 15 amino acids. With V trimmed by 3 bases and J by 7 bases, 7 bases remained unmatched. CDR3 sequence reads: CASSPRVAGVNEQFF. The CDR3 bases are TGTGCCAGCTCACCTCGGGTAGCGGGGGTAAATGAGCAGTTCTTC.

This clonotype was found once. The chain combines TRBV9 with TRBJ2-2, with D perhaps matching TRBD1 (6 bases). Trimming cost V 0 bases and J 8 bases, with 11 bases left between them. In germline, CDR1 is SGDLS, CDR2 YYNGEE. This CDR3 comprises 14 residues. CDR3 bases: TGTGCCAGCAGCGTAGCTCAGGGGACAGGGGAGCTGTTTTTT. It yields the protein CASSVAQGTGELFF.

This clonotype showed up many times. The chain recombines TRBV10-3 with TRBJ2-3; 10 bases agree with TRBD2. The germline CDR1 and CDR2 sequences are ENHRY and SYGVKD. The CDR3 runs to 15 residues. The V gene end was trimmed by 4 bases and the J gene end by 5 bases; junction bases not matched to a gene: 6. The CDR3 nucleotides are TGTGCCATCAGTGTATTGGCTAGCGGGGGAGATACGCAGTATTTT. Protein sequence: CAISVLASGGDTQYF.

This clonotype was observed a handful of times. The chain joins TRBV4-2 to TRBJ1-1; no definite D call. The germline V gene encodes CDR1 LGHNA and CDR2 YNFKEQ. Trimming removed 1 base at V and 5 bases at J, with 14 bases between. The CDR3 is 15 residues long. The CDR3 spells CASSQGARRGTEAFF. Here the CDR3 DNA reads TGTGCCAGCAGCCAAGGGGCCCGCCGAGGGACTGAAGCTTTCTTT.

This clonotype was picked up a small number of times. CDR3 in amino acids: CASSLRGTGVGNQPQHF. The CDR3 DNA sequence: TGTGCCAGCAGCCTCCGCGGGACAGGGGTAGGCAATCAGCCCCAGCATTTT. This rearrangement joins TRBV7-2 to TRBJ1-5, with 10 nucleotides matching TRBD1. The V segment lost 5 bases and the J segment 2 bases; nucleotides outside the gene matches: 9. Germline V gene data show CDR1 as SGHTA and CDR2 as FQGNSA. The CDR3 sequence is 17 residues long.

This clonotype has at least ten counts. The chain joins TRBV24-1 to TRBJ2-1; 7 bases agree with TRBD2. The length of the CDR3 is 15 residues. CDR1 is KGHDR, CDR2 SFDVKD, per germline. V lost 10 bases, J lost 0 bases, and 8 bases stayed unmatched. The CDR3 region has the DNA TGTGCCACTAGCGGGCCGTCAAGCTCCTACAATGAGCAGTTCTTC. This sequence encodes CATSGPSSSYNEQFF.

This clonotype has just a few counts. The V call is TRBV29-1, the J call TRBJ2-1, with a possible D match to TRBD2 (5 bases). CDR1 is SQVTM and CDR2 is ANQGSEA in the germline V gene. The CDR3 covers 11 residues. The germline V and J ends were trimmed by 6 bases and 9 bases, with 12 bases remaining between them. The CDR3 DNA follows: TGCAGCGTCCACGGGGATACTGAGCAGTTCTTC. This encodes CSVHGDTEQFF.

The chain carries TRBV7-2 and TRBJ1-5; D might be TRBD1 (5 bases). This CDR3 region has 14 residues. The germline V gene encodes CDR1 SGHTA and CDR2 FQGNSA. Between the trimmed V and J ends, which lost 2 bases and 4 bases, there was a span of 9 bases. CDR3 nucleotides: TGTGCCAGCAGCTTATGGACACGGAATCAGCCCCAGCATTTT. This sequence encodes CASSLWTRNQPQHF.

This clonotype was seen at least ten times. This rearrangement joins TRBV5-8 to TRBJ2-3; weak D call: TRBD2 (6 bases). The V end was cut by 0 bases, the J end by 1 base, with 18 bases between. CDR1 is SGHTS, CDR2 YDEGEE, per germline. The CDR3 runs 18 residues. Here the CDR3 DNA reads TGTGCCAGCAGCTTGGGTCCCCCGGGACTTCCTCGCACAGATACGCAGTATTTT. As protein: CASSLGPPGLPRTDTQYF. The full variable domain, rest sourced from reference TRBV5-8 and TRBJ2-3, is EAGVTQSPTHLIKTRGQQATLRCSPISGHTSVYWYQQALGLGLQFLLWYDEGEERNRGNFPPRFSGRQFPNYSSELNVNALELEDSALYLCASSLGPPGLPRTDTQYFGPGTRLTVL.

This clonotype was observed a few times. For the CDR3, the DNA is TGTGCCAGCAGCCAAGGACACCTCAACTATGGCTACACCTTC. Residues: CASSQGHLNYGYTF. This sequence joins TRBV14 and TRBJ1-2; D gene ambiguous. The CDR3 covers 14 residues. Trimming took 1 base from V and 2 from J, leaving 8 bases between them. Germline values: CDR1 SGHDN, CDR2 FVKESK.

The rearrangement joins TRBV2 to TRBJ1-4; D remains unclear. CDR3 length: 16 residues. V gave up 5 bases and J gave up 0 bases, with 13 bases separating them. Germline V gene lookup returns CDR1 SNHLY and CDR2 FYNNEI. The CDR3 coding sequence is TGTGCCAGCAGTCGGGTGTTAGGCGCAACTAATGAAAAACTGTTTTTT. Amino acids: CASSRVLGATNEKLFF. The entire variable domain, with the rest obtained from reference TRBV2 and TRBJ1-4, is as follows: EPEVTQTPSHQVTQMGQEVILRCVPISNHLYFYWYRQILGQKVEFLVSFYNNEISEKSEIFDDQFSVERPDGSNFTLKIRSTKLEDSAMYFCASSRVLGATNEKLFFGSGTQLSVL.

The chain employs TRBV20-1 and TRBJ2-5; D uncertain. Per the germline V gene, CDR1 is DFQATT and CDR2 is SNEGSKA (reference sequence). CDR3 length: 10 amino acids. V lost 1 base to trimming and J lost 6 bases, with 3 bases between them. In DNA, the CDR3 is TGCAGTGCTAGAGCTAAGACCCAGTACTTC. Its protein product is CSARAKTQYF.

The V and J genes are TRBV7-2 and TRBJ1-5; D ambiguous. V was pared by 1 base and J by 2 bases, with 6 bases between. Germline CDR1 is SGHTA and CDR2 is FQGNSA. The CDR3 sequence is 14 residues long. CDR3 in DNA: TGTGCCAGCAGCTTAGAGGTACGCAATCAGCCCCAGCATTTT. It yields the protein CASSLEVRNQPQHF.

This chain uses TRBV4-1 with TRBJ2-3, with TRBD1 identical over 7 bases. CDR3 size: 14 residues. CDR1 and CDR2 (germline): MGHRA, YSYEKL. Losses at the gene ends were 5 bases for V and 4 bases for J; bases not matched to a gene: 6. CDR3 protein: CASSDDRVPDTQYF. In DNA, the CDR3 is TGCGCCAGCAGCGACGACAGGGTACCAGATACGCAGTATTTT.

The CDR3 reads CASSRTGATDTQYF. As DNA, the CDR3 is TGTGCCAGCAGCCGGACAGGGGCCACAGATACGCAGTATTTT. The chain is built from TRBV2 and TRBJ2-3; 9 nucleotides match TRBD1. The ends lost 6 bases at V and 2 bases at J; junction bases unmatched: 3. The CDR3 is made up of 14 amino acids. In germline, CDR1 is SNHLY, CDR2 FYNNEI.

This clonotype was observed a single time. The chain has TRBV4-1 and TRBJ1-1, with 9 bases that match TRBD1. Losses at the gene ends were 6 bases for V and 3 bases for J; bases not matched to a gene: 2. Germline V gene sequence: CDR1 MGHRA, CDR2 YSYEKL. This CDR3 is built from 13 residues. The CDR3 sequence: CASRRTGDTEAFF. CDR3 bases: TGCGCCAGCAGGCGGACAGGGGACACTGAAGCTTTCTTT.

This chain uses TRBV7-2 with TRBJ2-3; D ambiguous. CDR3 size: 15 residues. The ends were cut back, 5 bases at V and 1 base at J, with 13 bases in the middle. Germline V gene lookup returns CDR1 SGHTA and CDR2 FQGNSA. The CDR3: CASSQTYERTDTQYF. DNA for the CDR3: TGTGCCAGCAGCCAGACGTACGAGCGCACAGATACGCAGTATTTT.

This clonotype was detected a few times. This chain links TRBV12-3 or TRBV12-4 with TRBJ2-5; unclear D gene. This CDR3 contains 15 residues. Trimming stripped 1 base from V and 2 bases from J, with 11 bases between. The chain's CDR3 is CASSLGPGPQETQYF. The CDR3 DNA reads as TGTGCCAGCAGTTTAGGGCCAGGCCCTCAAGAGACCCAGTACTTC.

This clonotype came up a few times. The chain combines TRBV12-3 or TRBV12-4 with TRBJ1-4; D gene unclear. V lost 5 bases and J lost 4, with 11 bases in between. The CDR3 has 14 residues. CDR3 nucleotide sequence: TGTGCCAGCAGTAGGACGGCTGATAATGAAAAACTGTTTTTT. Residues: CASSRTADNEKLFF.

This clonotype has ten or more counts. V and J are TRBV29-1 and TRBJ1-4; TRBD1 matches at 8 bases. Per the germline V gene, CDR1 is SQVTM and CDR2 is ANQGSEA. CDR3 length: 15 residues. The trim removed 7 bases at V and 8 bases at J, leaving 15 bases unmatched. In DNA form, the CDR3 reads TGCAGCGCCACAGGGGGGCCGTTATTGGGAGAAAAACTGTTTTTT. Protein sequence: CSATGGPLLGEKLFF.

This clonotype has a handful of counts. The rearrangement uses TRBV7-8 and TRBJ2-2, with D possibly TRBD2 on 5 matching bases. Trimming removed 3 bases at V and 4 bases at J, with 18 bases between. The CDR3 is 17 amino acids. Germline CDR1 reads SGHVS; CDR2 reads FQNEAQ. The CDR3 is CASSFPRRAPITGELFF. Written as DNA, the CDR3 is TGTGCCAGCAGCTTCCCCCGGCGGGCGCCCATCACCGGGGAGCTGTTTTTT.

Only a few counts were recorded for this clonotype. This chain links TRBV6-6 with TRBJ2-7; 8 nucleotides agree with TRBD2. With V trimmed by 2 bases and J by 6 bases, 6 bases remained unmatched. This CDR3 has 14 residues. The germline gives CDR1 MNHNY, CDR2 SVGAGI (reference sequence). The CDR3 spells CASSYVLAESEQYF. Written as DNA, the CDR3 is TGTGCCAGCAGTTACGTACTAGCGGAAAGCGAGCAGTACTTC.